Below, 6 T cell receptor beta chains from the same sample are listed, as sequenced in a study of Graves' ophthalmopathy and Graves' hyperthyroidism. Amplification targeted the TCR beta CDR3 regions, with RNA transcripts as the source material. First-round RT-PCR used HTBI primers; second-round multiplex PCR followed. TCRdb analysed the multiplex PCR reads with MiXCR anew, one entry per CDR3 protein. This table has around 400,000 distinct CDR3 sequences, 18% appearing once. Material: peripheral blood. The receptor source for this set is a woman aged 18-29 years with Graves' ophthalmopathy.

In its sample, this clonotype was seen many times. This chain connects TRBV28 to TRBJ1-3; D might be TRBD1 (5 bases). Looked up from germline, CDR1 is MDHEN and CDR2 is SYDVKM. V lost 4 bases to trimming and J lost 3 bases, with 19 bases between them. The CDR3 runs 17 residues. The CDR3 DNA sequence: TGTGCCAGCAGTTCAGCCCCGGGGACGACATTTGGAAACACCATATATTTT. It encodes CASSSAPGTTFGNTIYF.

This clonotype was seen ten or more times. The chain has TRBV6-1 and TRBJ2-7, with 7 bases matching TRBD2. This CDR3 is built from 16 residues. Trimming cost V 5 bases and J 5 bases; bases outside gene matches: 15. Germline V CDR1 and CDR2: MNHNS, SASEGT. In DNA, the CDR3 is TGTGCCAGCAGTCCGAACCGGGACTATCTCCGGGACGAGCAGTACTTC. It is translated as CASSPNRDYLRDEQYF.

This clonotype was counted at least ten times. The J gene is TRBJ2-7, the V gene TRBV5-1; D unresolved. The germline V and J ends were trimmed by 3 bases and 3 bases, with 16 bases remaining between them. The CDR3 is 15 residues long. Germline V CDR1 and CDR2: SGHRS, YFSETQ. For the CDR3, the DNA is TGCGCCAGCAGCTCTTGGACCGACTCGGGCTACGAGCAGTACTTC. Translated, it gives CASSSWTDSGYEQYF. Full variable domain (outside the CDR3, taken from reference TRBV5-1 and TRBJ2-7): KAGVTQTPRYLIKTRGQQVTLSCSPISGHRSVSWYQQTPGQGLQFLFEYFSETQRNKGNFPGRFSGRQFSNSRSEMNVSTLELGDSALYLCASSSWTDSGYEQYFGPGTRLTVT.

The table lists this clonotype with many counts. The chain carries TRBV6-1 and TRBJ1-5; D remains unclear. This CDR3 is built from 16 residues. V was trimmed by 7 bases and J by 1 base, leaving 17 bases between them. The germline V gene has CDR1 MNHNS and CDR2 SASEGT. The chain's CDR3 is CASTTGPGSSNQPQHF. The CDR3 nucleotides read TGTGCCAGCACCACCGGCCCTGGCTCGAGCAATCAGCCCCAGCATTTT.

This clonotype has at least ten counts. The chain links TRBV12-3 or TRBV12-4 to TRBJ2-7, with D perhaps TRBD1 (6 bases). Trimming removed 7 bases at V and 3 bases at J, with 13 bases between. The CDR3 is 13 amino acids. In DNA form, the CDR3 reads TGTGCCAGCAAGCTCGGACAGAACTACGAGCAGTACTTC. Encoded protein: CASKLGQNYEQYF.

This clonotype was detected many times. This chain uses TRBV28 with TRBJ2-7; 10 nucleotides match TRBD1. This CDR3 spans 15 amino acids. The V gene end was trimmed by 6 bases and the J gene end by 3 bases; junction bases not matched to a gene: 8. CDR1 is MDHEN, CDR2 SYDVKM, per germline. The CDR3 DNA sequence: TGTGCCAGCAGCTCCGGGACAGGGGTCTTCTACGAGCAGTACTTC. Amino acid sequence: CASSSGTGVFYEQYF.